This T cell receptor (beta chain) was sequenced in a study of cytomegalovirus exposure and HLA in healthy donors. V was clipped by 6 bases and J by 5 bases; unmatched bases: 8. This CDR3 has 16 amino acids. CDR1 is SGHDT, CDR2 YYEEEE, per germline. Study-level points and caveats: Specificity of a few CMV-associated chains for CMV antigens was verified in vitro.

Use of 60 Vbeta and 13 Jbeta primers characterized the PCR. Per the study methods: An analysis that came later counted 73 million or so unique TCR beta chains, approximately 11 million shared. Repertoires were generated with immunoSEQ multiplex PCR, while TCRdb's copy carries only in-frame clones and drops some. The V and J calls and the clone size are those of that table, but D and trimming were determined from the DNA. The ten top clones account for approximately 6.8%, within a sample of about 54,000 clones. Details on this clone: What it binds is unknown.

The TCR originated in a woman aged 40 to 50 in good health and CMV-seronegative. Sequencing was done on a sample of PBMCs. This chain joins TRBV5-6 and TRBJ2-2, with 12 bases aligning to TRBD2. This chain's CDR3 is CASTVTSGSRTGELFF. CDR3 sequence (DNA): TGTGCCAGCACCGTGACTAGCGGGAGTCGGACCGGGGAGCTGTTTTTT.